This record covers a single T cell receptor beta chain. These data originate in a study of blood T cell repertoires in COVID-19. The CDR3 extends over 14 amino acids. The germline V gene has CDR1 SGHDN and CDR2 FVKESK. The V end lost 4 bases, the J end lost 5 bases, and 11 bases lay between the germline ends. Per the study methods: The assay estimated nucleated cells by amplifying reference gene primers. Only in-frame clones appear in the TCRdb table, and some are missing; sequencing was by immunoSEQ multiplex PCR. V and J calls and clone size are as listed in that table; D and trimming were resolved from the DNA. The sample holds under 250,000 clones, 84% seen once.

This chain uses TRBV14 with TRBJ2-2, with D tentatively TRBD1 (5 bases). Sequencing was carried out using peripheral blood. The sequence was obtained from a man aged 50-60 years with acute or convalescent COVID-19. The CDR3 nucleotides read TGTGCCAGCAGCCCCCAGGGCTTTACCGGGGAGCTGTTTTTT. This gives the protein CASSPQGFTGELFF.